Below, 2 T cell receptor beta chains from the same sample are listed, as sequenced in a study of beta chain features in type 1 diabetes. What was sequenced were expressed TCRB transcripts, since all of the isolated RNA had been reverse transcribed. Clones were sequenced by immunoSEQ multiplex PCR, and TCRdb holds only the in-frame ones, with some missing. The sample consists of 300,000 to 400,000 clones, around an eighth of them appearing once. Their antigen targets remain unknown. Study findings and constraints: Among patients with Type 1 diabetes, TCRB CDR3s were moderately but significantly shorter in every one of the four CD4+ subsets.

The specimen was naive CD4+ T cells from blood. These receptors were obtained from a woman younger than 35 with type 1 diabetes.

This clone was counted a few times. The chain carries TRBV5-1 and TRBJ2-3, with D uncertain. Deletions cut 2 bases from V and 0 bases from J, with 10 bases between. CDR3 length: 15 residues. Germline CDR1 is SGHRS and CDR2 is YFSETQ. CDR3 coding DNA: TGCGCCAGCAGCTTTCTTGGGCTTAGCACAGATACGCAGTATTTT. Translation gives CASSFLGLSTDTQYF.

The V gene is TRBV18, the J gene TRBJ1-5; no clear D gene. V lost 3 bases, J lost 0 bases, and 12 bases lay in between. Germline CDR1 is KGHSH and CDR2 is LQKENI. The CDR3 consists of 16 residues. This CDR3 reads CASSPGESYSNQPQHF. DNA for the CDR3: TGTGCCAGCTCACCGGGAGAGTCGTATAGCAATCAGCCCCAGCATTTT.